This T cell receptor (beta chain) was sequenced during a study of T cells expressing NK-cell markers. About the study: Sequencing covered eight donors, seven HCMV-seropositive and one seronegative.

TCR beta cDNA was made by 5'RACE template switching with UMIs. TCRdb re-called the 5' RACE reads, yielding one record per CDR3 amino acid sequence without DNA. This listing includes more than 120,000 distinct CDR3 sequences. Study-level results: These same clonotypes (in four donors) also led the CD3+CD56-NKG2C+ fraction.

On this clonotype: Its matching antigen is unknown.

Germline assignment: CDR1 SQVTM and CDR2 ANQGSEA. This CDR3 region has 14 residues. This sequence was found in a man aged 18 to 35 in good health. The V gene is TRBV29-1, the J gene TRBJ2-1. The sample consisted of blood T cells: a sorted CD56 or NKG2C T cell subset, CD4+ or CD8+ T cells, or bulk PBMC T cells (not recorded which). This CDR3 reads CSVVNPNSYNEQFF.